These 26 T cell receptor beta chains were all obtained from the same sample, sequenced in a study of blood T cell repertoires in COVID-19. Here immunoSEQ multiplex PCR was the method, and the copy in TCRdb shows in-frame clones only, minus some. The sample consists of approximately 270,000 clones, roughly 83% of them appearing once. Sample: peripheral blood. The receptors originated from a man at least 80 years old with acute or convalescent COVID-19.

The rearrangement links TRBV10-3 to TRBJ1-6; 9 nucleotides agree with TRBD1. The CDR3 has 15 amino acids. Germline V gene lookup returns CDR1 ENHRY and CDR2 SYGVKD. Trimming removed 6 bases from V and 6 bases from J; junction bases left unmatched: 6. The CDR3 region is CAIRTGGEGNSPLHF. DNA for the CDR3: TGTGCCATCAGGACAGGGGGTGAAGGTAATTCACCCCTCCACTTT.

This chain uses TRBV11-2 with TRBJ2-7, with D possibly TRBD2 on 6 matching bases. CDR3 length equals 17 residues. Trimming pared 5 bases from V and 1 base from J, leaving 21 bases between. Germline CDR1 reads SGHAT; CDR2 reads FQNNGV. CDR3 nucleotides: TGTGCCAGCAGCCTCCCCTGGGGGGTAGGGACTTCCTACGAGCAGTACTTC. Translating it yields CASSLPWGVGTSYEQYF.

This CDR3 is CSASPSGGYNEQFF. CDR3 sequence (DNA): TGCAGTGCTAGTCCCAGCGGGGGGTACAATGAGCAGTTCTTC. The chain joins TRBV20-1 to TRBJ2-1, with 9 bases that match TRBD2. Trimming removed 3 bases from V and 4 bases from J; junction bases left unmatched: 4. This CDR3 has 14 amino acids. CDR1 DFQATT and CDR2 SNEGSKA come from the germline V gene (reference sequence).

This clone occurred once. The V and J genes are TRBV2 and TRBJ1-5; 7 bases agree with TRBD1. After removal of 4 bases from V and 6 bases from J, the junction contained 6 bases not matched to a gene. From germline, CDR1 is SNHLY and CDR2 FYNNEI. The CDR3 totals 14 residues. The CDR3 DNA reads TGTGCCAGCAGTGTGGCAGGGGGGTTTCAGCCCCAGCATTTT. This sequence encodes CASSVAGGFQPQHF. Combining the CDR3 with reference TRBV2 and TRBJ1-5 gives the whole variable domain EPEVTQTPSHQVTQMGQEVILRCVPISNHLYFYWYRQILGQKVEFLVSFYNNEISEKSEIFDDQFSVERPDGSNFTLKIRSTKLEDSAMYFCASSVAGGFQPQHFGDGTRLSIL.

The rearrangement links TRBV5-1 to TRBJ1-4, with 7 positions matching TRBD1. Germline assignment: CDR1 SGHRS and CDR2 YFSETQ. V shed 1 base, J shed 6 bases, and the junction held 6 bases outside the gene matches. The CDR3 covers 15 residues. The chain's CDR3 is CASSLKTGTDEKLFF. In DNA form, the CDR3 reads TGCGCCAGCAGCTTGAAGACAGGGACAGATGAAAAACTGTTTTTT.

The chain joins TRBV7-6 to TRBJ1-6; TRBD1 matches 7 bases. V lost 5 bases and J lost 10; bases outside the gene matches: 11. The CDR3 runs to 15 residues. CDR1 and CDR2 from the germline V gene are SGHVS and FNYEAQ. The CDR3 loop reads CASSTITGDRSPLHF. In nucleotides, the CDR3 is TGTGCCAGCAGCACAATAACAGGGGATCGGTCACCCCTCCACTTT.

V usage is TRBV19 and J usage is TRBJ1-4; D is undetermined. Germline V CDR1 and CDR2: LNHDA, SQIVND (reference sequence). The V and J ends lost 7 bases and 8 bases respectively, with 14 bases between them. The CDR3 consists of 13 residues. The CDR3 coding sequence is TGTGCCAGTAACAAGGAGAGGTTCGAAAAACTGTTTTTT. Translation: CASNKERFEKLFF.

The CDR3 DNA follows: TGTGCCACCAGTGTTCTAGACGGAGATACGCAGTATTTT. Its protein product is CATSVLDGDTQYF. The chain joins TRBV24-1 to TRBJ2-3; D is unresolved. Trimming shortened V by 5 bases and J by 5 bases, and 10 bases separated the two germline ends. This CDR3 comprises 13 residues. CDR1 and CDR2 (germline): KGHDR, SFDVKD.

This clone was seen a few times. CDR3 bases: TGTGCCAGCAGTTTATTCGGACAGGGAGGGGGAACTGAAGCTTTCTTT. It encodes CASSLFGQGGGTEAFF. The genes are TRBV27 and TRBJ1-1, with TRBD1 matching over 8 bases. The CDR3 consists of 16 residues. CDR1 is MNHEY, CDR2 SMNVEV, per germline (reference sequence). J lost 5 bases, V lost 1 base, and 9 bases had no gene match.

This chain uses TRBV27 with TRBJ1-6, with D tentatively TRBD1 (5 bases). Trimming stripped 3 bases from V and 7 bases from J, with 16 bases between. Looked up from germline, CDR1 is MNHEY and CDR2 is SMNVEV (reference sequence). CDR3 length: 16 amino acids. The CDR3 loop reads CASSLQGNGINSPLHF. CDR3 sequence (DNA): TGTGCCAGCAGTTTGCAGGGAAACGGTATAAATTCACCCCTCCACTTT.

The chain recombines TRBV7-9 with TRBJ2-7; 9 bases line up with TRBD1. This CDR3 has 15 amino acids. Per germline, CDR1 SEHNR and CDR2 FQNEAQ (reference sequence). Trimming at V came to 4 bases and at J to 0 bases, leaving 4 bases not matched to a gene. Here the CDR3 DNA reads TGTGCCAGCAGCTCCGACAGGGGGTACTCCTACGAGCAGTACTTC. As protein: CASSSDRGYSYEQYF.

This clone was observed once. This chain's CDR3 is CATSDSRTMNTEAFF. CDR3 DNA: TGTGCCACCAGTGATAGCAGGACAATGAACACTGAAGCTTTCTTT. This chain joins TRBV24-1 and TRBJ1-1, with D perhaps matching TRBD1 (5 bases). Germline CDR1 is KGHDR and CDR2 is SFDVKD. The V gene lost 3 bases and the J gene lost 0 bases, with 10 bases spanning the gap. There are 15 residues in the CDR3.

The DNA for the CDR3 is TGCGCCAGCAGCTTAAGGTCCGGGACTAGCGGGAATACGCAGTATTTT. This gives the protein CASSLRSGTSGNTQYF. The gene calls are TRBV5-1 and TRBJ2-3; 13 bases match TRBD2. V trimming: 2 bases; J trimming: 7 bases; junction bases outside the gene matches: 7. The CDR3 contains 16 residues. Germline V CDR1 and CDR2: SGHRS, YFSETQ.

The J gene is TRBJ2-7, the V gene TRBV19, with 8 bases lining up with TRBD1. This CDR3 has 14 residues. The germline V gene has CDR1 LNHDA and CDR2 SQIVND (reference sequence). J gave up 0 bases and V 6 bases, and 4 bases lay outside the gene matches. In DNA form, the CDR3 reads TGTGCCAGTAGCGGGACAGGACTCTCCTACGAGCAGTACTTC. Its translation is CASSGTGLSYEQYF.

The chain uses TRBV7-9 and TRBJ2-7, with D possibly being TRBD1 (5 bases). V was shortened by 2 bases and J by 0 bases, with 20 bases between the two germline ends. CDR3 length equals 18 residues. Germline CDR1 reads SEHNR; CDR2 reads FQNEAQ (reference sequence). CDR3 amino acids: CASSLRVGQGSTSYEQYF. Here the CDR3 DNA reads TGTGCCAGCAGCTTAAGAGTTGGGCAGGGATCCACCTCCTACGAGCAGTACTTC. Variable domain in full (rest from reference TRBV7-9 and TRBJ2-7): DTGVSQNPRHKITKRGQNVTFRCDPISEHNRLYWYRQTLGQGPEFLTYFQNEAQLEKSRLLSDRFSAERPKGSFSTLEIQRTEQGDSAMYLCASSLRVGQGSTSYEQYFGPGTRLTVT.

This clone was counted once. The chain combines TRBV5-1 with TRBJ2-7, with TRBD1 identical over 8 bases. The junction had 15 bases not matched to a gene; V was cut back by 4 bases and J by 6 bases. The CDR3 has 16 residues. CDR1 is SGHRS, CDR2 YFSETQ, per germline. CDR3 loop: CASSPLLQGALSEQYF. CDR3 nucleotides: TGCGCCAGCAGCCCCCTTTTGCAGGGGGCTTTAAGCGAGCAGTACTTC.

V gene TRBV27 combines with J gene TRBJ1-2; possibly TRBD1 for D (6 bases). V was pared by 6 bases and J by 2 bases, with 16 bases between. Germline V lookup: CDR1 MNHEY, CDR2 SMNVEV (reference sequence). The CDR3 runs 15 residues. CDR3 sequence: CASRKSDRPNYGYTF. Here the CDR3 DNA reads TGTGCCAGCAGAAAGTCCGACAGGCCCAACTATGGCTACACCTTC.

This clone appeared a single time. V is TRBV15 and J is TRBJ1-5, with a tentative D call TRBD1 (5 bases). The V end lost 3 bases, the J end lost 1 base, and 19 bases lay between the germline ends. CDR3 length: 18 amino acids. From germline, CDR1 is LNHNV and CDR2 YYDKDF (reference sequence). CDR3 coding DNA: TGTGCCACCAGCAGGACCATCGGGGGGGATGGGAGCAATCAGCCCCAGCATTTT. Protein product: CATSRTIGGDGSNQPQHF.

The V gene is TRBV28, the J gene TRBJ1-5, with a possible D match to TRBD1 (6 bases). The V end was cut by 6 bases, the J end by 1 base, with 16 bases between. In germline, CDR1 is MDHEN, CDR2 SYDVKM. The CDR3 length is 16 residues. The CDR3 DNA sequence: TGTGCCAGCAGCCGCAGGGGCATCGGAAGCAATCAGCCCCAGCATTTT. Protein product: CASSRRGIGSNQPQHF. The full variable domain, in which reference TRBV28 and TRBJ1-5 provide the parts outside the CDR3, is DVKVTQSSRYLVKRTGEKVFLECVQDMDHENMFWYRQDPGLGLRLIYFSYDVKMKEKGDIPEGYSVSREKKERFSLILESASTNQTSMYLCASSRRGIGSNQPQHFGDGTRLSIL.

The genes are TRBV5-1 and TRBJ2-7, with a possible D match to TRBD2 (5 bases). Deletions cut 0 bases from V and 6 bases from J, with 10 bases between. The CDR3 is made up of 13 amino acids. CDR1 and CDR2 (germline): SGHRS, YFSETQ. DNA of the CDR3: TGCGCCAGCAGCTTGGCCCCCCGGGGCGAGCAGTACTTC. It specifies CASSLAPRGEQYF.

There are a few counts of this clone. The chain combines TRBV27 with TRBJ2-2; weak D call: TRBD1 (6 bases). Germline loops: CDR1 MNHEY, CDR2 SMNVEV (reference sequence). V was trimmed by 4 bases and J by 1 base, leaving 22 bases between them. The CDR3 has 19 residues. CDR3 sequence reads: CASSYLSVRGLGNTGELFF. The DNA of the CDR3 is TGTGCCAGCAGTTACCTAAGTGTCAGGGGTCTAGGGAACACCGGGGAGCTGTTTTTT.

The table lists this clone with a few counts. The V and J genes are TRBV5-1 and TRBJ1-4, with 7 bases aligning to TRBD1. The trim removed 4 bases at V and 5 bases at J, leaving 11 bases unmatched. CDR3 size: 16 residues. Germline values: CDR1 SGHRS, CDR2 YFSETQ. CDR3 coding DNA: TGCGCCAGCAGCCCAACGCGACAGGGACGGAATGAAAAACTGTTTTTT. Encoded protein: CASSPTRQGRNEKLFF.

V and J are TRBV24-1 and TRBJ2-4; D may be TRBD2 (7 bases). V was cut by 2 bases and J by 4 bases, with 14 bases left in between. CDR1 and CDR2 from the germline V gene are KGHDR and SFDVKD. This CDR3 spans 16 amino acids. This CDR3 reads CATSDSPGEGKNIQYF. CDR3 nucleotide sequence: TGTGCCACCAGTGATTCACCAGGGGAGGGGAAAAACATTCAGTACTTC.

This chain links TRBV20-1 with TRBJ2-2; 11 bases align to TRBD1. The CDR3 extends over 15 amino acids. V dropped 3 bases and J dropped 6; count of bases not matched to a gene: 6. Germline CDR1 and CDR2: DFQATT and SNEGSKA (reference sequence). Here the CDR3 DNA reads TGCAGTGCTAGTCCCGGACAGGGGGCGTCCGGGGAGCTGTTTTTT. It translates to CSASPGQGASGELFF.

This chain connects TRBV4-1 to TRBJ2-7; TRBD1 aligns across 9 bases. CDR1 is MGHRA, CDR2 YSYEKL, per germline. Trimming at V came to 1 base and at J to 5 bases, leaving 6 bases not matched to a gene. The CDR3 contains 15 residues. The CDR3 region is CASSQVGTGRNEQYF. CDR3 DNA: TGCGCCAGCAGCCAAGTTGGGACAGGGAGGAACGAGCAGTACTTC.

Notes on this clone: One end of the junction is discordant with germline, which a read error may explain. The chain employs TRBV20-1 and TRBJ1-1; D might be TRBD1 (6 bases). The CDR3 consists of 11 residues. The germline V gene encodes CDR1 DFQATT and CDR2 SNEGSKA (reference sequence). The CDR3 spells CSARVVPGAVF. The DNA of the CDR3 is TGCAGTGCTAGAGTGGTCCCAGGGGCGGTCTTT.